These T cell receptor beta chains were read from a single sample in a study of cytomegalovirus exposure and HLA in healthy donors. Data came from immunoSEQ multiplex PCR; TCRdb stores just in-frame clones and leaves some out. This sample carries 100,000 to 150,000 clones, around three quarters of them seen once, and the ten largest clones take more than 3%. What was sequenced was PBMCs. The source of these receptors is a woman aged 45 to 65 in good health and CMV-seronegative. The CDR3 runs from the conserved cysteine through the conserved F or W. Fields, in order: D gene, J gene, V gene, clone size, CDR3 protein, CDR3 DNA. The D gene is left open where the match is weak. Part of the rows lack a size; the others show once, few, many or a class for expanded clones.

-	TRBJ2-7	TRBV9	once	CASSVGAGSYEQYF	TGTGCCAGCAGCGTAGGGGCAGGTTCCTACGAGCAGTACTTC
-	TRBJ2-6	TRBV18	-	CASSPPSGANVLTF	TGTGCCAGCTCACCTCCGAGTGGGGCCAACGTCCTGACTTTC
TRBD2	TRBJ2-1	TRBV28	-	CASKRQVGLAGGMGEFF	TGTGCCAGCAAGAGACAGGTCGGACTAGCGGGAGGTATGGGAGAGTTCTTC
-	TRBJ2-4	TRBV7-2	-	CASSFSEAKNIQYF	TGTGCCAGCAGCTTCAGTGAAGCCAAAAACATTCAGTACTTC
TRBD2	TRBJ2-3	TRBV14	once	CASDARLAPWWDTQYF	TGTGCCAGCGACGCCCGACTAGCACCCTGGTGGGATACGCAGTATTTT
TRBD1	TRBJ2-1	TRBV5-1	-	CASSTGRTGGKNEQFF	TGCGCCAGCAGCACAGGACGGACAGGGGGTAAGAATGAGCAGTTCTTC
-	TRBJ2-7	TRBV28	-	CASTLIPRVDEQYF	TGTGCCAGCACCTTAATCCCCAGGGTTGACGAGCAGTACTTC
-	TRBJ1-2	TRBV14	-	CASSLGGNAYGYTF	TGTGCCAGCAGCCTAGGAGGGAACGCCTATGGCTACACCTTC
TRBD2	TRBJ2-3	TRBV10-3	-	CAINGLGLDTQYF	TGTGCCATCAATGGACTAGGTTTAGATACGCAGTATTTT
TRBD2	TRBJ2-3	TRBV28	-	CASRLADTDTQYF	TGTGCCAGCCGACTAGCGGACACAGATACGCAGTATTTT
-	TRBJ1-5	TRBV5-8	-	CASSQGSNQPQHF	TGTGCCAGTTCGCAGGGAAGCAATCAGCCCCAGCATTTT
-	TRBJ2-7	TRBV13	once	CASSLDHRTYEQYF	TGTGCCAGCAGCTTGGATCACAGGACCTACGAGCAGTACTTC
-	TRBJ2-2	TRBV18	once	CASSPQNRPRRVGELFF	TGTGCCAGCTCACCACAAAACCGACCCCGGCGGGTCGGGGAGCTGTTTTTT
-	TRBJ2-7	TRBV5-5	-	CASNPTMYEQYF	TGTGCCAGCAACCCAACTATGTACGAGCAGTACTTC
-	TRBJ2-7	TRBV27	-	CASRSLFESTARHNEQYF	TGTGCCAGCAGATCACTATTTGAAAGTACTGCGCGGCACAACGAGCAGTACTTC
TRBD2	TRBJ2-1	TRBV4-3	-	CASSQESGRGYVQFF	TGCGCCAGCAGCCAAGAGAGCGGGAGGGGGTACGTGCAGTTCTTC
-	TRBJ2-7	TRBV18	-	CASSPPAGAAYEQYF	TGTGCCAGCTCACCACCGGCAGGGGCGGCCTACGAGCAGTACTTC
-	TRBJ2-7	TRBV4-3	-	CASSQDVGVAQYF	TGCGCCAGCAGCCAAGATGTCGGGGTTGCGCAGTACTTC
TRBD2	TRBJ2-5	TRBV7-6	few	CASSPRGEGEPQYF	TGTGCCAGCAGCCCACGAGGGGAGGGAGAGCCCCAGTACTTC
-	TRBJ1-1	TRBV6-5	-	CASSYAWQDTEAFF	TGTGCCAGCAGTTACGCTTGGCAGGACACTGAAGCTTTCTTT
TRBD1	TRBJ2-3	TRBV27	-	CASSFIGTGGTQYF	TGTGCCAGCAGTTTCATTGGGACAGGGGGTACGCAGTATTTT
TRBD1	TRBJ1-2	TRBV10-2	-	CASSEQGNYGYTF	TGCGCCAGCAGTGAACAGGGGAACTATGGCTACACCTTC
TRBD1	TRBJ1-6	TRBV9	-	CASSVGDRENSPLHF	TGTGCCAGCAGCGTAGGGGACAGGGAAAATTCACCCCTCCACTTT
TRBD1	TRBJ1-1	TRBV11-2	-	CASSLSPGGRDTEAFF	TGTGCCAGCAGCTTATCCCCAGGGGGTAGAGACACTGAAGCTTTCTTT
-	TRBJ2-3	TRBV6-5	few	CASSYLPGKADTQYF	TGTGCCAGCAGTTACTTGCCAGGGAAGGCAGATACGCAGTATTTT
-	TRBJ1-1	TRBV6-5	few	CASSAGETEAFF	TGTGCCAGCAGCGCCGGGGAAACTGAAGCTTTCTTT
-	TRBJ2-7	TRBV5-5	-	CASSSGNVRYEQYF	TGTGCCAGCAGCAGCGGAAACGTGAGGTACGAGCAGTACTTC
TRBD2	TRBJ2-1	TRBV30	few	CAWVAGGPGEQFF	TGTGCCTGGGTAGCGGGAGGGCCTGGTGAGCAGTTCTTC
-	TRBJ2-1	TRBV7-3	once	CASSWDSYNEQFF	TGTGCCAGCAGCTGGGACTCTTACAATGAGCAGTTCTTC
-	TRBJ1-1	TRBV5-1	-	CASSFTTGIEAFF	TGCGCCAGCAGTTTCACGACGGGGATCGAAGCTTTCTTT
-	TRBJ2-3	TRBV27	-	CARGSEITDTQYF	TGTGCCAGGGGTTCGGAGATCACAGATACGCAGTATTTT
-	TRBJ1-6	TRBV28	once	CASSLRGWLVSPLHF	TGTGCCAGCAGTTTAAGGGGGTGGCTTGTTTCACCCCTCCACTTT
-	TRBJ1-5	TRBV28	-	CASRDRSNQPQHF	TGTGCCAGCAGGGACAGAAGCAATCAGCCCCAGCATTTT
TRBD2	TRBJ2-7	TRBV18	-	CASSPGTSTYEQYF	TGTGCCAGCTCACCAGGGACTAGTACCTACGAGCAGTACTTC
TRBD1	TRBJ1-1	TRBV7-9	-	CASSSGTGNTEAFF	TGTGCCAGCAGCTCCGGGACAGGGAACACTGAAGCTTTCTTT
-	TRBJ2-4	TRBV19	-	CASSIAGIGLAKNIQYF	TGTGCCAGTAGTATTGCGGGAATAGGCCTAGCCAAAAACATTCAGTACTTC
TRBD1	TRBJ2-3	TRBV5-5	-	CASSRPTGGDTQYF	TGTGCCAGCAGCCGGCCGACAGGGGGAGATACGCAGTATTTT